This passage covers 7 T cell receptor beta chains from one sample sequenced in a study of OX40 agonist ivuxolimab in advanced cancers. Profiled with immunoSEQ multiplex PCR; TCRdb holds only in-frame clones, not every one. The data hold roughly 90,000 clones, with roughly 93% observed a single time. The specimen comprised CD4+ or CD8+ T cells sorted from blood, sampled in a trial of the OX40 agonist ivuxolimab. The receptors originated from an adult with an advanced solid tumor such as melanoma, head and neck, liver or kidney cancer.

This chain joins TRBV28 and TRBJ1-4; 9 bases are a match to TRBD1. Germline CDR1 reads MDHEN; CDR2 reads SYDVKM. Trimming cost V 7 bases and J 13 bases; bases outside gene matches: 13. The CDR3 runs 14 residues. The DNA of the CDR3 is TGTGCCAGCAATACTCAACCCCCGACAGGGGGACTGTTTTTT. This sequence encodes CASNTQPPTGGLFF.

The chain joins TRBV28 to TRBJ2-1; D not resolved. This CDR3 has 15 amino acids. Trimming removed 5 bases at V and 0 bases at J, with 11 bases between. The germline V gene encodes CDR1 MDHEN and CDR2 SYDVKM. CDR3 DNA: TGTGCCAGCAGTCCTCCCGCCAGCTCCTACAATGAGCAGTTCTTC. Its protein product is CASSPPASSYNEQFF.

A single count supports this clone. The rearrangement links TRBV6-5 to TRBJ2-1, with D possibly being TRBD1 (6 bases). The CDR3 loop spans 14 amino acids. Trimming removed 10 bases at V and 4 bases at J, with 17 bases between. The V gene's germline CDR1 is MNHEY and CDR2 SVGAGI. CDR3 in amino acids: CATATGRGYNEQFF. The CDR3 DNA is TGTGCCACCGCGACAGGCCGGGGATACAATGAGCAGTTCTTC.

This chain joins TRBV9 and TRBJ2-6, with TRBD1 identical over 8 bases. Per the germline V gene, CDR1 is SGDLS and CDR2 is YYNGEE. J gave up 0 bases and V 5 bases, and 7 bases lay outside the gene matches. The CDR3 totals 17 residues. The CDR3 coding sequence is TGTGCCAGCAGTCCAGGGGGCTTCCTCTCTGGGGCCAACGTCCTGACTTTC. Residues: CASSPGGFLSGANVLTF.

The V and J genes are TRBV7-6 and TRBJ2-5, with 10 bases fitting TRBD2. CDR3 length: 19 residues. The trim removed 0 bases at V and 4 bases at J, leaving 14 bases unmatched. The germline gives CDR1 SGHVS, CDR2 FNYEAQ. The CDR3, as DNA: TGTGCCAGCAGCTTAGCGCAAGCGGGGGGGCTTGGGTCTGGAGAGACCCAGTACTTC. Residues: CASSLAQAGGLGSGETQYF.

This clone was counted only a few times. The chain combines TRBV2 with TRBJ1-1, with TRBD1 as a possible D gene (5 bases). The CDR3 is made up of 13 amino acids. CDR1 SNHLY and CDR2 FYNNEI come from the germline V gene. The V end lost 6 bases, the J end lost 0 bases, and 8 bases lay between the germline ends. CDR3 nucleotides: TGTGCCAGCAGGGGGGACTTGAACACTGAAGCTTTCTTT. The encoded protein is CASRGDLNTEAFF.

The V and J genes are TRBV6-6 and TRBJ2-1, with D tentatively TRBD2 (6 bases). V lost 2 bases and J 0 bases, leaving 8 bases between the germline ends. Germline V gene lookup returns CDR1 MNHNY and CDR2 SVGAGI (reference sequence). The CDR3 is 15 amino acids. CDR3 nucleotide sequence: TGTGCCAGCAGTTACCTCGGGAGCTCCTACAATGAGCAGTTCTTC. Its protein is CASSYLGSSYNEQFF.